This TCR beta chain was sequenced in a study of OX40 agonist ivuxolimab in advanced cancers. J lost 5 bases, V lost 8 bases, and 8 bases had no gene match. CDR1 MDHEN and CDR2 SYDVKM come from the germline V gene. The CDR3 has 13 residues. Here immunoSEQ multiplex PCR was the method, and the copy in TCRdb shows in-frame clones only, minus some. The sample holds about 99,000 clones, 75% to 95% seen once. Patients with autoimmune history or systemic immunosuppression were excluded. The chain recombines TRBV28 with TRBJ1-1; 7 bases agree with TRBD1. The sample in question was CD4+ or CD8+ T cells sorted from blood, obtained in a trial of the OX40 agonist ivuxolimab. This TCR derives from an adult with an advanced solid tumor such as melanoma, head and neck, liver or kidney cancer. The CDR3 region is CASRQGVWTEAFF. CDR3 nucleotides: TGTGCCAGCCGCCAGGGGGTTTGGACTGAAGCTTTCTTT.